This entry lists 13 T cell receptor beta chains sequenced from one sample in a study of CD8 T cells in Susac syndrome. Roughly 0.45 to 1 ug RNA was reverse transcribed with random hexamers. TCRdb fed the immunoSEQ multiplex PCR reads into MiXCR, producing one record per CDR3 protein. The repertoire holds under 250,000 distinct CDR3 sequences, with less than 95% as singletons. The specimen sequenced was CD4+ T cells from PBMCs. Receptor source: a human donor with Susac syndrome.

The chain has TRBV12-3 or TRBV12-4 and TRBJ2-3; 8 bases are shared with TRBD2. With 3 bases clipped from V and 1 base from J, the junction kept 9 bases outside the gene matches. The length of the CDR3 is 17 residues. CDR3 nucleotides: TGTGCCAGCAGTTTGAGTGCAGCGGGGGACGGCACAGATACGCAGTATTTT. Translation gives CASSLSAAGDGTDTQYF.

V and J are TRBV10-3 and TRBJ2-1, with D unclear. Trimming took off 2 bases at V and 4 bases at J, with 3 bases between the two ends. This CDR3 is 12 amino acids long. Germline CDR1 and CDR2: ENHRY and SYGVKD. The CDR3 protein is CAISETYNEQFF. The DNA of the CDR3 is TGTGCCATCAGTGAGACGTACAATGAGCAGTTCTTC.

This clonotype was seen a single time. V gene TRBV15 combines with J gene TRBJ2-5; 8 positions agree with TRBD2. The V and J ends lost 0 bases and 2 bases, in that order; junction bases with no gene match: 8. This CDR3 spans 17 amino acids. Germline CDR1 is LNHNV and CDR2 is YYDKDF (reference sequence). CDR3: CATSREFGGVGQETQYF. DNA for the CDR3: TGTGCCACCAGCAGAGAATTCGGGGGGGTCGGGCAAGAGACCCAGTACTTC.

The V gene is TRBV5-4, the J gene TRBJ2-5; D possibly corresponds to TRBD1 (6 bases). Looked up from germline, CDR1 is SGHNT and CDR2 is YYREEE (reference sequence). Trimming shortened V by 0 bases and J by 2 bases, and 14 bases separated the two germline ends. This CDR3 has 16 residues. In DNA, the CDR3 is TGTGCCAGCAGCTTGGACGTGGGACATTCTCAAGAGACCCAGTACTTC. Amino acids: CASSLDVGHSQETQYF.

The genes are TRBV27 and TRBJ1-2; the match to TRBD1 covers 8 bases. Germline-derived CDR1 and CDR2 are MNHEY and SMNVEV (reference sequence). Trimming cost V 4 bases and J 0 bases; bases outside gene matches: 7. The CDR3 is 16 amino acids. CDR3 nucleotide sequence: TGTGCCAGCAGTTCCTACGGACAGGGAACTAACTATGGCTACACCTTC. This sequence encodes CASSSYGQGTNYGYTF.

The chain carries TRBV11-3 and TRBJ2-5; tentatively, D is TRBD2 (7 bases). The length of the CDR3 is 15 residues. Deletions cut 1 base from V and 5 bases from J, with 14 bases between. The V gene's germline CDR1 is SGHNT and CDR2 YENEEA. CDR3 region: CASSLGLRGGETQYF. The DNA for the CDR3 is TGTGCCAGCAGCTTAGGTCTCAGGGGAGGGGAGACCCAGTACTTC.

CDR3 in DNA: TGTGCCAGCAGCGTAGGCCAGGGGAATGAGCAGTTCTTC. This translates into CASSVGQGNEQFF. The chain employs TRBV9 and TRBJ2-1; tentatively, D is TRBD1 (6 bases). The germline V gene has CDR1 SGDLS and CDR2 YYNGEE. With 0 bases removed from V and 7 bases from J, the gap between germline ends came to 8 bases. The CDR3 is 13 residues long.

This clonotype is a singleton in its sample. The gene calls are TRBV5-4 and TRBJ2-1, with 7 positions matching TRBD1. The germline V gene has CDR1 SGHNT and CDR2 YYREEE (reference sequence). The CDR3 has 14 residues. V lost 3 bases to trimming and J lost 5 bases; unmatched junction nucleotides: 5. This CDR3 reads CASSSNRGHNEQFF. The CDR3 DNA reads TGTGCCAGCAGCTCGAACAGGGGCCACAATGAGCAGTTCTTC.

The chain combines TRBV28 with TRBJ2-1, with 8 bases aligning to TRBD2. Germline CDR1 MDHEN, CDR2 SYDVKM. The CDR3 has 15 amino acids. V shed 10 bases, J shed 1 base, and the junction held 9 bases outside the gene matches. The CDR3 DNA reads TGTGCCACCGGAAACGGGGGGGGGTCCTACAATGAGCAGTTCTTC. Amino acids: CATGNGGGSYNEQFF.

The genes are TRBV27 and TRBJ2-5; 11 bases agree with TRBD2. In germline, CDR1 is MNHEY, CDR2 SMNVEV (reference sequence). The junction had 6 bases not matched to a gene; V was cut back by 4 bases and J by 2 bases. The CDR3 has 16 amino acids. CDR3 nucleotides: TGTGCCAGCAGTTCCTCTAGCGGGGGGCGGCAAGAGACCCAGTACTTC. This codes for CASSSSSGGRQETQYF.

The chain carries TRBV20-1 and TRBJ2-7; weak D call: TRBD1 (6 bases). The length of the CDR3 is 12 residues. Germline loops: CDR1 DFQATT, CDR2 SNEGSKA (reference sequence). Deletions cut 7 bases from V and 5 bases from J, with 15 bases between. CDR3 nucleotides: TGCAGTGTAAGGACAGAGCGCGACGAGCAGTACTTC. As protein: CSVRTERDEQYF.

This sequence joins TRBV4-3 and TRBJ2-3; TRBD2 is a possible D gene (6 bases). The CDR3 totals 18 residues. Germline V lookup: CDR1 LGHNA, CDR2 YSLEER. With 0 bases removed from V and 4 bases from J, the gap between germline ends came to 20 bases. This chain's CDR3 is CASSQDLPGAFPADTQYF. CDR3 DNA: TGCGCCAGCAGCCAAGATTTGCCGGGAGCGTTTCCGGCAGATACGCAGTATTTT.

V usage is TRBV25-1 and J usage is TRBJ2-7; D may be TRBD1 (5 bases). V dropped 1 base and J dropped 2 bases, with 9 bases sitting between them. Germline V gene data show CDR1 as MGHDK and CDR2 as SYGVNS. The CDR3 contains 14 residues. CDR3 nucleotide sequence: TGTGCCAGCAGTGAATTTATGGGGCCCTACGAGCAGTACTTC. Translated, it gives CASSEFMGPYEQYF.